This TCR beta chain emerged from a study of CD8+ T cells in alopecia areata listed by TCRdb under 2018. Notes on the research overall: The treated patients took part in an open-label pilot trial in which moderate-to-severe alopecia areata was treated with oral tofacitinib at 5 to 10 mg twice daily. Patients stayed on tofacitinib for 6 to 18 months and then had 6 months of follow-up off drug so that delayed response and recurrence could be assessed. To study T cell clonal expansion in alopecia areata, the researchers applied high-throughput TCRbeta sequencing to both the C3H/HeJ mouse model and human patients. Scalp clonality was compared across normal scalp (n=4), patchy alopecia areata scalp (n=8), and alopecia totalis/universalis scalp (n=8). immunoSEQ multiplex PCR using 35 Vbeta forward primers and 13 Jbeta reverse primers was used to amplify TCRbeta CDR3 regions. Tofacitinib-treated patients had biopsies at baseline and at 4 and 24 weeks of treatment, with a later scalp biopsy in several patients. RNA was extracted with the PAXgene miRNA kit for fixed scalp, the miRNeasy kit for PBMCs, and the RNeasy kit for mouse skin. On the human side, TCRbeta sequencing was run on scalp tissue and on sorted CD4+ and CD8+ peripheral blood T cells from healthy controls and from alopecia areata patients with either patchy or totalis/universalis disease.

Study-wide conclusions, independent of this receptor: Unlike mouse skin, which is dominated by gammadelta T cells, normal human skin has resident alphabeta T cells that are also sequenced, and this complicates analysis of the scalp TCR repertoire. Compared with normal scalp, lesional scalp had higher clonality and more expanded CD8+ clones, particularly in alopecia totalis/universalis, a pattern that suggests antigenic drive. Compared with mice, TCR sequences shared between patients were less clear, possibly partly because of HLA diversity across the patient population.

As regards this clone: The antigen this receptor binds is unknown. No much larger clone exists at a distance of one base, and base qualities are not known.

V is pared back by 10 bases and J by 1 base, with 9 bases lying between the germline termini. In the germline V gene, CDR1 corresponds to MRHNA and CDR2 to SNTAGT. The CDR3, cysteine through phenylalanine, is 12 amino acids long. Only the CDR3 part of the read is kept: 36 bases, read in frame from the first base. The time point label here, explained by the study, means: baseline before oral tofacitinib. Peripheral blood and lesional scalp punch biopsies were obtained from patients with alopecia areata. PBMCs were isolated by density centrifugation and stained for CD3, CD4 and CD8, and CD4+ and CD8+ T cells were sorted on a FACSAria. Libraries came from the immunoSEQ multiplex PCR assay. RNA was extracted from all samples and reverse transcribed into cDNA, which served as template for TCR sequencing. First-strand cDNA was synthesized using SuperScript III with a 2:1 mix of oligo-dT and random hexamers. A synthetic immune receptor repertoire was used to assess amplification bias, and residual bias was removed computationally. Processing in the source paper ran as follows. Raw reads were preprocessed for error removal, and CDR3 was defined according to IMGT conventions as running from the conserved cysteine to phenylalanine. Clonality was calculated as 1 minus Shannon entropy normalized by log2 of the number of productive unique TCRs. CD4 or CD8 identity of scalp clones was inferred by cross-referencing scalp TCRbeta sequences with sorted blood CD4 and CD8 repertoires. In its TCRdb copy, this immuneACCESS table keeps in-frame sequences only and misses some clones. Where compared with another copy, unresolved V genes explain less than half of these, and the others have no known cause. V, J and clone size are taken as reported in that table, and D and trimming were inferred from the DNA itself. For this sample there are 150,000 to 190,000 clones; 45% to 60% appear just once. The top ten constitute approximately 20% of the sample.

This receptor was identified in a human donor with alopecia areata. The specimen comprised CD8+ T cells sorted from blood, sampled at week 0. Recombination connected TRBV6-4 to TRBJ2-3; the D gene is not confidently resolved. In nucleotides, the sequence is TGTGCCACTAAATCCGGCACAGATACGCAGTATTTT. Protein translation: CATKSGTDTQYF.